These 14 T cell receptor beta chains originate from one sample sequenced in a study of shared clonotypes between healthy human individuals. CD45RO negativity and positive selection for CCR7 defined naive CD8 cells, a population that excluded terminally differentiated effector memory CD45RA+ cells. Data came from immunoSEQ multiplex PCR; TCRdb stores just in-frame clones and leaves some out. The data contain approximately 2,000,000 clones, around 93% of them seen just once; the ten biggest clones take up more than 1.5%. The source material was naive CD8+ T cells from PBMCs. These receptors all come from a man between 18 and 29 years old in good health. Some clones in this sample may be carry-over from other donors' samples.

The CDR3 DNA reads TGCAGCGTTGAATCGGTGGAACAGGTGAACACTGAAGCTTTCTTT. As protein: CSVESVEQVNTEAFF. The V call is TRBV29-1, the J call TRBJ1-1, with D tentatively TRBD1 (5 bases). Germline V CDR1 and CDR2: SQVTM, ANQGSEA. The CDR3 totals 15 residues. The V and J ends lost 2 bases and 0 bases respectively, with 13 bases between them.

The V gene is TRBV28, the J gene TRBJ2-1; the match to TRBD2 covers 7 bases. With 6 bases clipped from V and 4 bases from J, the junction kept 12 bases outside the gene matches. The CDR3 consists of 16 residues. CDR1 is MDHEN and CDR2 is SYDVKM in the germline V gene. This CDR3 reads CASSPFERDLYNEQFF. CDR3 nucleotide sequence: TGTGCCAGCAGCCCCTTTGAGCGGGATCTATACAATGAGCAGTTCTTC.

This clone was seen only once. Other DNA sequences in this specimen translate into the identical CDR3. This sequence joins TRBV5-6 and TRBJ2-7; D ambiguous. The CDR3 runs 12 residues. With 0 bases removed from V and 4 bases from J, the gap between germline ends came to 5 bases. Germline V gene data show CDR1 as SGHDT and CDR2 as YYEEEE. The CDR3 here is CASSLGRYEQYF. CDR3 in DNA: TGTGCCAGCAGCTTGGGGCGGTACGAGCAGTACTTC.

V usage is TRBV28 and J usage is TRBJ2-2; TRBD2 agrees at 10 bases. The ends lost 8 bases at V and 6 bases at J; junction bases unmatched: 9. The germline V gene has CDR1 MDHEN and CDR2 SYDVKM. The CDR3 extends over 15 amino acids. The CDR3 spells CASGGLAGVPGELFF. The CDR3 region has the DNA TGTGCCAGCGGGGGTCTAGCGGGAGTTCCCGGGGAGCTGTTTTTT.

V is TRBV7-3 and J is TRBJ1-2, with 12 positions matching TRBD1. The germline V gene encodes CDR1 SGHTA and CDR2 FQGTGA. The V and J ends lost 2 bases and 3 bases, in that order; junction bases with no gene match: 1. The CDR3 totals 15 residues. For the CDR3, the DNA is TGTGCCAGCAGCTTAGGGACAGGGGGCGACTATGGCTACACCTTC. This codes for CASSLGTGGDYGYTF.

The V call is TRBV7-9, the J call TRBJ2-3, with TRBD2 identical over 11 bases. V dropped 2 bases and J dropped 2; count of bases not matched to a gene: 3. The CDR3 sequence is 16 residues long. Germline V gives CDR1 SEHNR, CDR2 FQNEAQ (reference sequence). The CDR3 loop reads CASSLPTSGTTDTQYF. CDR3 coding DNA: TGTGCCAGCAGCTTACCGACTAGCGGGACCACAGATACGCAGTATTTT.

The chain joins TRBV27 to TRBJ2-6; TRBD1 matches 10 bases. The CDR3 extends over 18 amino acids. Germline CDR1 reads MNHEY; CDR2 reads SMNVEV (reference sequence). V dropped 6 bases and J dropped 1; count of bases not matched to a gene: 9. CDR3 nucleotide sequence: TGTGCCAGCAGCACTAGGGGGACAGGGGCTTCTGGGGCCAACGTCCTGACTTTC. It encodes CASSTRGTGASGANVLTF.

This clone was seen only once. V usage is TRBV6-5 and J usage is TRBJ2-7; the D gene is possibly TRBD1 (6 bases). Trimming took off 0 bases at V and 2 bases at J, with 14 bases between the two ends. CDR1 MNHEY and CDR2 SVGAGI come from the germline V gene. The CDR3 has 16 amino acids. The CDR3 region has the DNA TGTGCCAGCAGTTACTCTTCTGGACAGACCCCCTACGAGCAGTACTTC. This codes for CASSYSSGQTPYEQYF.

The chain joins TRBV14 to TRBJ2-1; 11 bases agree with TRBD2. The V and J ends lost 4 bases and 8 bases, in that order; junction bases with no gene match: 1. Germline V lookup: CDR1 SGHDN, CDR2 FVKESK. The CDR3 is 13 residues long. The CDR3 loop reads CASSLAGGYEQFF. As DNA, the CDR3 is TGTGCCAGCAGCCTAGCGGGAGGGTATGAGCAGTTCTTC.

V and J are TRBV7-6 and TRBJ2-7, with no clear D. There are 15 residues in the CDR3. V was clipped by 1 base and J by 4 bases, with 14 bases between them. The germline gives CDR1 SGHVS, CDR2 FNYEAQ. The CDR3 here is CASSLESAMSYEQYF. CDR3 sequence (DNA): TGTGCCAGCAGCTTAGAGAGTGCTATGAGTTACGAGCAGTACTTC.

This clone was counted a single time. The DNA for the CDR3 is TGTGCCAGCAGTTCCCGGACAGGGGAAGAGACCCAGTACTTC. Protein sequence: CASSSRTGEETQYF. V is TRBV6-7 and J is TRBJ2-5, with 9 nucleotides matching TRBD1. TRBV6-7 is assigned to the ORF class and has an uncertain function. This CDR3 spans 14 amino acids. The V and J ends lost 4 bases and 3 bases, in that order; junction bases with no gene match: 3.

This chain links TRBV19 with TRBJ1-2; TRBD1 matches 8 bases. Per germline, CDR1 LNHDA and CDR2 SQIVND (reference sequence). After removal of 10 bases from V and 2 bases from J, the junction contained 6 bases not matched to a gene. The CDR3 runs to 13 residues. CDR3 in DNA: TGTGCCACGACAGGGGTTTTAAACTATGGCTACACCTTC. As protein: CATTGVLNYGYTF.

This chain uses TRBV9 with TRBJ1-1; 9 bases align to TRBD1. The CDR3 length is 17 residues. The J segment lost 1 base and the V segment lost 4 bases, leaving 11 bases of the junction unmatched. CDR1 is SGDLS and CDR2 is YYNGEE in the germline V gene. The CDR3 loop reads CASSLGTGNRGNTEAFF. The CDR3 coding sequence is TGTGCCAGCAGCCTCGGGACAGGGAATCGAGGGAACACTGAAGCTTTCTTT.

This clone was recorded once. The chain joins TRBV5-4 to TRBJ2-7, with D tentatively TRBD1 (6 bases). The CDR3 spans 13 residues. Deletions cut 5 bases from V and 6 bases from J, with 15 bases between. Germline CDR1 is SGHNT and CDR2 is YYREEE (reference sequence). This CDR3 reads CASRFGRGSEQYF. As DNA, the CDR3 is TGTGCCAGCAGATTTGGAAGGGGGAGCGAGCAGTACTTC.